This T cell receptor (beta chain) appears in the sequencing data of a study of beta chain features in type 1 diabetes. Expressed TCRB transcripts were sequenced after all isolated RNA was converted to cDNA. Naive, central memory and regulatory T cell samples averaged about 3.6 million immunoSEQ reads each. Sequenced by immunoSEQ multiplex PCR; TCRdb stores in-frame clones only, minus some. The sample contains about 140,000 clones, roughly 9.7% of which appear only once. This clone was seen a handful of times. The target antigen is unknown. The CDR3 totals 16 residues. The germline CDR1 and CDR2 sequences are SEHNR and FQNEAQ (reference sequence). The V and J ends lost 3 bases and 2 bases, in that order; junction bases with no gene match: 8. Findings of the study overall: Shorter templates may be favored by PCR, equally so in patients and controls. There were fewer insertions and more deletions at the VDJ junctions of type 1 diabetes patients.

The clonotype was recovered from a woman aged 40 to 49 in good health. The chain is built from TRBV7-9 and TRBJ2-7, with 9 bases identical to TRBD1. Sample: central memory CD4+ T cells from blood. CDR3 DNA sequence: TGTGCCAGCAGCTTCGACAGGGGGAGGGTGGCCTACGAGCAGTACTTC. This translates into CASSFDRGRVAYEQYF.